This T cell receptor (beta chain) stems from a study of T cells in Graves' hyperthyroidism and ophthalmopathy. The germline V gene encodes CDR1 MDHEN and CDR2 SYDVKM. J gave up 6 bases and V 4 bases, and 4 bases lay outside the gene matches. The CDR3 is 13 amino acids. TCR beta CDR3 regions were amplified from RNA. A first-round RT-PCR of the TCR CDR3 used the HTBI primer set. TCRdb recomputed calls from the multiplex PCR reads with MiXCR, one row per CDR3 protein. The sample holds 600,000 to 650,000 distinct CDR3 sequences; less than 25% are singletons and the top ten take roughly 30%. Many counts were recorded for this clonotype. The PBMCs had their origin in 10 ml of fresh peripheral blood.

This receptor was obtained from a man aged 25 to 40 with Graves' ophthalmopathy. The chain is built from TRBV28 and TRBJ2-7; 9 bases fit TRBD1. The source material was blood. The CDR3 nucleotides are TGTGCCAGCAGTTGGGACAGGGTCTCCGAGCAGTACTTC. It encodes CASSWDRVSEQYF. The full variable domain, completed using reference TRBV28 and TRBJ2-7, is DVKVTQSSRYLVKRTGEKVFLECVQDMDHENMFWYRQDPGLGLRLIYFSYDVKMKEKGDIPEGYSVSREKKERFSLILESASTNQTSMYLCASSWDRVSEQYFGPGTRLTVT.